One sample yielded the 19 T cell receptor beta chains listed below, sequenced in a study of shared clonotypes between healthy human individuals. The method was immunoSEQ multiplex PCR; TCRdb's version includes in-frame clones alone and lacks a portion of them. The data hold some 2,000,000 clones, with roughly 95% observed a single time. Sequenced material: naive CD4+ T cells sorted from blood. Noted subset: CD45RA+ positively selected. These receptors all stem from a man between 18 and 29 years old in good health.

On this clone itself: The sample contains more than one DNA sequence encoding this CDR3. This chain connects TRBV11-3 to TRBJ2-7, with D perhaps TRBD2 (6 bases). V lost 5 bases, J lost 7 bases, and 12 bases lay in between. The germline CDR1 and CDR2 sequences are SGHNT and YENEEA. This CDR3 is built from 12 residues. The CDR3 DNA follows: TGTGCCAGCAGCGGTGCGGGAAATGAGCAGTACTTC. Its protein product is CASSGAGNEQYF. The full variable domain, its missing parts supplied by reference TRBV11-3 and TRBJ2-7, is EAGVVQSPRYKIIEKKQPVAFWCNPISGHNTLYWYLQNLGQGPELLIRYENEEAVDDSQLPKDRFSAERLKGVDSTLKIQPAELGDSAVYLCASSGAGNEQYFGPGTRLTVT.

This chain connects TRBV27 to TRBJ1-5; 7 bases fit TRBD1. CDR1 and CDR2 (germline): MNHEY, SMNVEV (reference sequence). The V segment lost 5 bases and the J segment 0 bases; nucleotides outside the gene matches: 10. The CDR3 is 17 residues long. The CDR3 spells CASSPYLGTDSNQPQHF. CDR3 nucleotide sequence: TGTGCCAGCAGTCCCTATCTGGGGACAGATAGCAATCAGCCCCAGCATTTT.

This chain links TRBV15 with TRBJ1-4; no clear D. Germline V CDR1 and CDR2: LNHNV, YYDKDF (reference sequence). CDR3 length: 13 residues. The V gene lost 1 base and the J gene lost 3 bases, with 3 bases spanning the gap. The CDR3, as DNA: TGTGCCACCAGCAGAGCACCTAATGAAAAACTGTTTTTT. Its protein is CATSRAPNEKLFF.

To note about this clone: Other DNA sequences within the sample encode an identical CDR3. The chain joins TRBV18 to TRBJ1-1; D is possibly TRBD1 (5 bases). The V and J ends lost 2 bases and 2 bases respectively, with 6 bases between them. In germline, CDR1 is KGHSH, CDR2 LQKENI. The CDR3 covers 13 residues. CDR3 DNA: TGTGCCAGCTCACCAACAGGTAACACTGAAGCTTTCTTT. This sequence encodes CASSPTGNTEAFF.

This clone showed up just once. V gene TRBV15 combines with J gene TRBJ2-7, with a possible D match to TRBD2 (5 bases). This CDR3 has 12 residues. With 3 bases removed from V and 6 bases from J, the gap between germline ends came to 9 bases. CDR1 is LNHNV, CDR2 YYDKDF, per germline (reference sequence). The CDR3: CATSRDAGEQYF. In DNA, the CDR3 is TGTGCCACCAGCAGGGACGCGGGCGAGCAGTACTTC.

V and J are TRBV30 and TRBJ1-5, with D perhaps matching TRBD1 (6 bases). The V and J ends lost 0 bases and 0 bases respectively, with 21 bases between them. The CDR3 loop spans 19 amino acids. Germline V gives CDR1 GTSNPN, CDR2 SVGIG (reference sequence). The CDR3 spells CAWSVFAGQNPYSNQPQHF. DNA for the CDR3: TGTGCCTGGAGTGTATTTGCGGGACAAAACCCTTATAGCAATCAGCCCCAGCATTTT.

CDR3 DNA sequence: TGTGCCAGCAGTCCCCCCCGGACAGGGGGCTCGGCAGCTTTCTTT. Amino acid sequence: CASSPPRTGGSAAFF. This rearrangement joins TRBV28 to TRBJ1-1; the match to TRBD1 covers 11 bases. J gave up 10 bases and V 5 bases, and 12 bases lay outside the gene matches. The CDR3 runs 15 residues. Germline V gene lookup returns CDR1 MDHEN and CDR2 SYDVKM.

Only a few counts were recorded for this clone. The chain has TRBV5-1 and TRBJ2-1, with D possibly matching TRBD1 (6 bases). V was cut by 4 bases and J by 0 bases, with 8 bases left in between. Germline CDR1 and CDR2: SGHRS and YFSETQ. The CDR3 runs to 14 residues. The chain's CDR3 is CASSPDSSYNEQFF. CDR3 coding DNA: TGCGCCAGCAGCCCGGACAGCTCCTACAATGAGCAGTTCTTC.

For the CDR3, the DNA is TGTGCCAGCAGCTTGTTTAGGGCCCTCGTTGACTATGGCTACACCTTC. Translation gives CASSLFRALVDYGYTF. V gene TRBV5-6 combines with J gene TRBJ1-2; D ambiguous. The CDR3 has 16 residues. V dropped 1 base and J dropped 3 bases, with 16 bases sitting between them. Per germline, CDR1 SGHDT and CDR2 YYEEEE.

This sequence joins TRBV11-3 and TRBJ2-7; D might be TRBD1 (6 bases). Germline V gene sequence: CDR1 SGHNT, CDR2 YENEEA. Trimming left V 5 bases short and J 2 bases short, with 16 bases between. The CDR3 runs to 15 residues. In DNA, the CDR3 is TGTGCCAGCAGCCCCGGCGGACAGTCCCCCTACGAGCAGTACTTC. It yields the protein CASSPGGQSPYEQYF.

The rearrangement uses TRBV11-2 and TRBJ2-3; D is ambiguous. This CDR3 is built from 15 residues. V lost 8 bases, J lost 2 bases, and 17 bases lay in between. Germline V gene sequence: CDR1 SGHAT, CDR2 FQNNGV. The CDR3 loop reads CASEPGRGTTDTQYF. The CDR3 nucleotides read TGTGCCAGCGAGCCGGGCCGAGGAACCACAGATACGCAGTATTTT.

The chain uses TRBV19 and TRBJ2-7; either TRBD1 or TRBD2 may supply D (6 bases each). This CDR3 contains 12 residues. The germline gives CDR1 LNHDA, CDR2 SQIVND (reference sequence). Trimming shortened V by 3 bases and J by 9 bases, and 12 bases separated the two germline ends. The CDR3 sequence: CASSMGGFGQYF. The CDR3 bases are TGTGCCAGTAGTATGGGGGGCTTCGGGCAGTACTTC.

The V call is TRBV5-1, the J call TRBJ2-2, with no clear D. V dropped 0 bases and J dropped 2 bases, with 5 bases sitting between them. Germline lookup yields CDR1 SGHRS and CDR2 YFSETQ. This CDR3 has 14 amino acids. The CDR3 nucleotides read TGCGCCAGCAGCTTGGGCTTCAACACCGGGGAGCTGTTTTTT. It encodes CASSLGFNTGELFF.

V usage is TRBV5-1 and J usage is TRBJ2-7, with D maybe TRBD2 (5 bases). The V end lost 0 bases, the J end lost 3 bases, and 16 bases lay between the germline ends. This CDR3 has 16 residues. Germline lookup yields CDR1 SGHRS and CDR2 YFSETQ. The CDR3 region has the DNA TGCGCCAGCAGCTTGGCCAGGAGGCCGGGTCACTACGAGCAGTACTTC. Amino acid sequence: CASSLARRPGHYEQYF.

The chain has TRBV29-1 and TRBJ1-2; TRBD1 aligns across 7 bases. Germline V gives CDR1 SQVTM, CDR2 ANQGSEA. J lost 4 bases, V lost 3 bases, and 8 bases had no gene match. This CDR3 is 14 amino acids long. CDR3 DNA sequence: TGCAGCGTTGATACCTCCGGGACAGCCTATGGCTACACCTTC. Its protein product is CSVDTSGTAYGYTF.

To note about this clone: The sample has other DNA sequences that encode this CDR3 too. This chain uses TRBV5-1 with TRBJ1-5; no clear D. CDR3 length: 15 residues. V shed 0 bases and J shed 2 bases, with 9 bases lying between them. Germline values: CDR1 SGHRS, CDR2 YFSETQ. The CDR3 bases are TGCGCCAGCAGCTTGGAAGGGATTGGCAATCAGCCCCAGCATTTT. Its translation is CASSLEGIGNQPQHF.

The chain is built from TRBV6-5 and TRBJ1-2; a possible D gene is TRBD1 (6 bases). Trimming pared 3 bases from V and 7 bases from J, leaving 15 bases between. This CDR3 is 14 amino acids long. CDR1 and CDR2 (germline): MNHEY, SVGAGI. In DNA form, the CDR3 reads TGTGCCAGCAGTTATGATAGGGGGATGGGTGGCTACACCTTC. Residues: CASSYDRGMGGYTF.

The V gene is TRBV4-1, the J gene TRBJ1-6; D is unresolved. The CDR3 covers 13 residues. CDR1 is MGHRA, CDR2 YSYEKL, per germline. The V gene lost 5 bases and the J gene lost 12 bases, with 14 bases spanning the gap. This CDR3 is CASSILTSLPLHF. CDR3 DNA: TGCGCCAGCAGCATTTTGACAAGTCTACCCCTCCACTTT.

The chain joins TRBV2 to TRBJ2-3; D may correspond to TRBD1 or TRBD2 (6 bases each). V shed 2 bases and J shed 2 bases, with 14 bases lying between them. Germline loops: CDR1 SNHLY, CDR2 FYNNEI. The length of the CDR3 is 16 residues. Here the CDR3 reads CASSERWGAATDTQYF. CDR3 in DNA: TGTGCCAGCAGTGAAAGGTGGGGGGCCGCCACAGATACGCAGTATTTT.